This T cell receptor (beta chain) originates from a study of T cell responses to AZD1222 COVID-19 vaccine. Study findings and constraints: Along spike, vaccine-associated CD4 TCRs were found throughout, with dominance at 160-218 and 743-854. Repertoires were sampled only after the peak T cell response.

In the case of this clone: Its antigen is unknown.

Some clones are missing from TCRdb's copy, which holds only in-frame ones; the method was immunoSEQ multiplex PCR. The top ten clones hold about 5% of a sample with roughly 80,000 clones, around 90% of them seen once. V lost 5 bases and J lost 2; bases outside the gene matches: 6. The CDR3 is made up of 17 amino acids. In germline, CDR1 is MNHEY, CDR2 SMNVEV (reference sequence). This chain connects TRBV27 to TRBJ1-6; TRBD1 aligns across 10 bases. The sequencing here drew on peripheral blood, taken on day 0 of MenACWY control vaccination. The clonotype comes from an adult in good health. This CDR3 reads CASSARGTGAYNSPLHF. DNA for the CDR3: TGTGCCAGCAGTGCAAGAGGGACAGGGGCCTATAATTCACCCCTCCACTTT.